These T cell receptor beta chains were read from a single sample in a study of blood T cells in healthy people across ages. TCRdb reanalysed the 5' RACE reads using MiXCR and keeps one entry per CDR3 protein. This sample has 1.5 million to 2 million distinct CDR3 sequences, with less than 50% found just once. The sample taken for sequencing was blood. The receptors here all came from a woman in her thirties or forties in good health. Both conserved end residues are part of each CDR3. The D gene is left open where the match is weak. Not every row has a clone size; where given, it reads once, few, many or a size class.

clone_size	v_call	d_call	j_call	cdr3_nt	cdr3_aa
.	TRBV20-1	.	TRBJ2-1	TGCAGTGCTAGAGATGTACATAGGAACCTCTATGAATACAATGAGCAGTTCTTC	CSARDVHRNLYEYNEQFF
.	TRBV9	.	TRBJ2-1	TGTGCCAGCAGCCTCGCCCCGTCCGCGAATGAGCAGTTCTTC	CASSLAPSANEQFF
.	TRBV13	.	TRBJ2-7	TGTGCCAGCAGCTACTTGTTGGGCGAGCAGTACTTC	CASSYLLGEQYF
.	TRBV29-1	TRBD2	TRBJ2-7	TGCAGCGTTGAAGGGTGGGGGGGAAACTTGTACGAGCAGTACTTC	CSVEGWGGNLYEQYF
.	TRBV5-1	.	TRBJ2-6	TGCGCCAGCAGCGCGGGACAGACCTCTGGGGCCAACGTCCTGACTTTC	CASSAGQTSGANVLTF
few	TRBV7-2	.	TRBJ2-7	TGTGCCAGCAGCCCTACTCCGGGCCATTACGAGCAGTACTTC	CASSPTPGHYEQYF
.	TRBV20-1	.	TRBJ1-2	TGCAGTATGCCCAGGGGAAGTGGCTACACCTTC	CSMPRGSGYTF
few	TRBV6-1	TRBD2	TRBJ2-1	TGTGCCAGCAGGTTGAATCCGGGACTAGCGGATAGACGAAATGAGCAGTTCTTC	CASRLNPGLADRRNEQFF
few	TRBV6-2/TRBV6-3	.	TRBJ2-7	TGTGCCAGCAGTTACGTCCCTAACCGGGACTTGCTCTACGAGCAGTACTTC	CASSYVPNRDLLYEQYF
.	TRBV12-3/TRBV12-4	.	TRBJ2-3	TGTGCCAGCGTAGGGAGCGGGCGCACAGATACGCAGTATTTT	CASVGSGRTDTQYF
.	TRBV4-3	.	TRBJ2-7	TGCGCCAGCAGCCAAGATGCCCGCTTAGACACCCAGTACTTC	CASSQDARLDTQYF
.	TRBV5-1	.	TRBJ2-7	TGCGCCAGCAGCTTGGCGGGGGCGCCCCTCGAGCAGTACTTC	CASSLAGAPLEQYF
.	TRBV29-1	TRBD1	TRBJ2-5	TGCAGCGTTGAGCCAGGGGGAAGAGAGACCCAGTACTTC	CSVEPGGRETQYF
.	TRBV4-2	.	TRBJ2-5	TGTGCCAGCAGCCAGCTCGAGGGGATAGAGACCCAGTACTTC	CASSQLEGIETQYF
few	TRBV20-1	TRBD2	TRBJ2-1	TGCAGTGCTCGAACCGAGACTAGCGGGGTTAACAATGAGCAGTTCTTC	CSARTETSGVNNEQFF
.	TRBV5-5	TRBD1	TRBJ2-5	TGTGCCAGCAGCTTCTCCGGGTTGGCAGGGGGAAGAGAGACCCAGTACTTC	CASSFSGLAGGRETQYF
few	TRBV2	TRBD2	TRBJ2-5	TGTGCCAGACTAGCGGGGGGAGAGACCCAGTACTTC	CARLAGGETQYF
once	TRBV6-2/TRBV6-3	TRBD2	TRBJ2-1	TGTGCCAGCAGTTACGTCGGGACTAGCGGGGGGGCGCGCAATGAGCAGTTCTTC	CASSYVGTSGGARNEQFF
few	TRBV20-1	.	TRBJ2-4	TGCAGTGCCGAATTCCGGGACGGCAAAAACATTCAGTACTTC	CSAEFRDGKNIQYF
.	TRBV5-1	.	TRBJ2-3	TGCGCCAGCGGCCCAGGGCTGGGCAGCACAGATACGCAGTATTTT	CASGPGLGSTDTQYF
once	TRBV6-2/TRBV6-3	.	TRBJ1-2	TGTGCCAGCTTCCCCTCCGGACAGAGGACTAACTATGGCTACACCTTC	CASFPSGQRTNYGYTF
few	TRBV28	.	TRBJ2-7	TGTGCCAGCAGTGGTTTAGAATTCTACGAGCAGTACTTC	CASSGLEFYEQYF
few	TRBV20-1	.	TRBJ2-3	TGCAGTGCTAGGACTGGGGCCACCACAGATACGCAGTATTTT	CSARTGATTDTQYF
few	TRBV20-1	.	TRBJ2-5	TGCAGTGCTGGTGGTACGGCTAGACGAGGAGAGACCCAGTACTTC	CSAGGTARRGETQYF
once	TRBV10-2	.	TRBJ2-5	TGCGCCACCAAGACGCCAACTAGGGGAGAGACCCAGTACTTC	CATKTPTRGETQYF
.	TRBV24-1	.	TRBJ2-1	TGTGCCACCAGAACAAACCACAATGAGCAGTTCTTC	CATRTNHNEQFF
few	TRBV20-1	.	TRBJ1-2	TGCAGTGCTAGAGATCCTGGGGGTGCCTATGGCTACACCTTC	CSARDPGGAYGYTF
few	TRBV7-2	.	TRBJ2-7	TGTGCCAGCAGCTTAACAGTGAAGAAGGCGAGCTCCTACGAGCAGTACTTC	CASSLTVKKASSYEQYF